A selection of T cell receptor beta chains follows, all from one sample in a study of T cells in Graves' hyperthyroidism and ophthalmopathy. One entry per CDR3 protein, called by TCRdb with MiXCR from the multiplex PCR reads. Among under 600,000 distinct CDR3 sequences listed, around 15% were seen once. The sequenced sample consisted of blood. The origin of the receptors is a woman in her 40s with Graves' ophthalmopathy. Both conserved end residues are part of each CDR3.

TRBV6-5	TRBJ1-1	CASSRDRGGNTEAFF
TRBV16	TRBJ1-1	CASSQSAGGGEAFF
TRBV2	TRBJ1-1	CASGLVERMNTEAFF
TRBV7-9	TRBJ2-1	CASSPLYNEQFF
TRBV20-1	TRBJ2-3	CSAYFTDTQYF
TRBV5-1	TRBJ1-6	CASSLVSSDGDSPLHF
TRBV11-2	TRBJ1-1	CASSAPGTGGIEAFF
TRBV28	TRBJ2-1	CASGPLSPQFF
TRBV11-2	TRBJ2-5	CASTRQQETQYF
TRBV2	TRBJ1-6	CASSEGRVSNNSPLHF
TRBV2	TRBJ1-3	CASSVSGNSGNTIYF
TRBV6-6	TRBJ1-2	CASSYSPGDHGYTF
TRBV24-1	TRBJ2-1	CATSASGRAYEQFF
TRBV19	TRBJ1-1	CASQGRIYTEAFF
TRBV6-2/TRBV6-3	TRBJ2-7	CASSYNPGQGYEQYF
TRBV28	TRBJ2-5	CASSFAEIQETQYF
TRBV20-1	TRBJ2-3	CSARRALPAVTDTQYF
TRBV18	TRBJ1-2	CASSPENNRNTGYTF